The 16 T cell receptor beta chains below all came from one sample that was sequenced in a study of graft-versus-host responses after intestinal transplantation. Sequencing was performed with immunoSEQ multiplex PCR; in TCRdb, only in-frame clones are kept and a portion is missing. The sample lists fewer than 85,000 clones, roughly 90% seen once, with about 2.7% in the top ten. The antigens these receptors bind are not known. Sequences were derived from unstimulated CD8+ T cells sorted from spleen or lymph node cells, sampled before intestinal transplant. The receptors come from a human donor who received an intestinal transplant.

The chain has TRBV2 and TRBJ2-1; TRBD2 agrees at 9 bases. Germline V gene lookup returns CDR1 SNHLY and CDR2 FYNNEI. The CDR3 is 14 residues long. With V trimmed by 3 bases and J by 7 bases, 4 bases remained unmatched. The CDR3 region has the DNA TGTGCCAGCAGTGACACTAGCGGGCCAAATGAGCAGTTCTTC. It codes for CASSDTSGPNEQFF.

The V call is TRBV27, the J call TRBJ2-2, with D perhaps TRBD1 (6 bases). The CDR3 covers 13 residues. Trimming pared 8 bases from V and 5 bases from J, leaving 12 bases between. Germline V lookup: CDR1 MNHEY, CDR2 SMNVEV (reference sequence). Here the CDR3 DNA reads TGTGCCAGCGCACTTACAGGGACCGGGGAGCTGTTTTTT. It encodes CASALTGTGELFF.

V is TRBV4-1 and J is TRBJ1-6, with 7 bases identical to TRBD1. The trim removed 5 bases at V and 6 bases at J, leaving 10 bases unmatched. The CDR3 is made up of 16 amino acids. The germline V gene encodes CDR1 MGHRA and CDR2 YSYEKL. The CDR3 sequence is CASSTRPGQPNSPLHF. The CDR3 coding sequence is TGCGCCAGCAGCACACGTCCGGGACAGCCTAATTCACCCCTCCACTTT.

The V call is TRBV5-4, the J call TRBJ2-2; the D gene is possibly TRBD1 (6 bases). Per the germline V gene, CDR1 is SGHNT and CDR2 is YYREEE (reference sequence). The CDR3 sequence is 15 residues long. Trimming shortened V by 2 bases and J by 4 bases, and 12 bases separated the two germline ends. CDR3 region: CASSFNRASTGELFF. CDR3 coding DNA: TGTGCCAGCAGCTTTAACAGGGCTTCCACCGGGGAGCTGTTTTTT.

This clone was counted once. The gene calls are TRBV4-1 and TRBJ2-3; TRBD2 matches 9 bases. CDR1 and CDR2 from the germline V gene are MGHRA and YSYEKL. V shed 0 bases, J shed 3 bases, and the junction held 7 bases outside the gene matches. The CDR3 contains 17 residues. For the CDR3, the DNA is TGCGCCAGCAGCCAAGATTGGGTGAGCGGGAGGACAGATACGCAGTATTTT. This codes for CASSQDWVSGRTDTQYF.

This clone appeared once. The genes are TRBV9 and TRBJ2-1; 10 positions match TRBD1. The CDR3 loop spans 16 amino acids. The germline V gene has CDR1 SGDLS and CDR2 YYNGEE. The junction had 17 bases not matched to a gene; V was cut back by 9 bases and J by 8 bases. This CDR3 is CATSADRGQGWDEQFF. Here the CDR3 DNA reads TGTGCCACCTCAGCAGATCGGGGACAGGGGTGGGATGAGCAGTTCTTC.

The chain recombines TRBV6-1 with TRBJ2-1, with 9 bases lining up with TRBD1. Germline V gene data show CDR1 as MNHNS and CDR2 as SASEGT. The CDR3 is made up of 15 amino acids. With 1 base clipped from V and 3 bases from J, the junction kept 1 base outside the gene matches. The CDR3 nucleotides read TGTGCCAGCAGTGAAGAGACAGGGGGCTACAATGAGCAGTTCTTC. As protein: CASSEETGGYNEQFF.

The chain has TRBV5-5 and TRBJ2-2, with 16 bases lining up with TRBD2. Germline V CDR1 and CDR2: SGHKS, YYEKEE (reference sequence). The CDR3 extends over 19 amino acids. J gave up 5 bases and V 4 bases, and 11 bases lay outside the gene matches. CDR3 sequence: CASSATGTSGGAGTGELFF. CDR3 DNA: TGTGCCAGCAGCGCCACCGGGACTAGCGGGGGGGCTGGTACCGGGGAGCTGTTTTTT.

This clone was seen once. The rearrangement uses TRBV5-1 and TRBJ2-4, with 9 bases fitting TRBD1. Trimming at V came to 5 bases and at J to 7 bases, leaving 10 bases not matched to a gene. The V gene's germline CDR1 is SGHRS and CDR2 YFSETQ. The CDR3 has 15 amino acids. The CDR3 DNA reads as TGCGCCAGCAGGGACGGACAGGGGCCTTGGAACATTCAGTACTTC. Translation: CASRDGQGPWNIQYF.

This chain links TRBV15 with TRBJ2-1; perhaps TRBD1 as D (6 bases). Germline CDR1 is LNHNV and CDR2 is YYDKDF (reference sequence). The CDR3 loop spans 18 amino acids. V shed 0 bases and J shed 2 bases, with 17 bases lying between them. The DNA for the CDR3 is TGTGCCACCAGCAGAGATAACCCAGGGGTGTCGACCTACAATGAGCAGTTCTTC. Amino acid sequence: CATSRDNPGVSTYNEQFF.

The chain couples TRBV28 to TRBJ1-1, with a tentative D call TRBD1 (5 bases). The CDR3 sequence is 12 residues long. Germline lookup yields CDR1 MDHEN and CDR2 SYDVKM. V lost 6 bases and J lost 10, with 15 bases in between. The CDR3: CASSRARRRAFF. CDR3 DNA sequence: TGTGCCAGCAGCAGGGCCCGACGCCGAGCTTTCTTT.

This rearrangement joins TRBV15 to TRBJ2-7, with 7 positions matching TRBD1. CDR1 is LNHNV, CDR2 YYDKDF, per germline (reference sequence). J was trimmed by 2 bases and V by 0 bases; bases with no gene match: 22. The CDR3 contains 21 residues. The CDR3 DNA reads as TGTGCCACCAGCAGAGATATGCCACCGCTAGATTACCTGGACAGGCCCTACGAGCAGTACTTC. This translates into CATSRDMPPLDYLDRPYEQYF.

The gene calls are TRBV6-1 and TRBJ2-2, with TRBD2 matching over 7 bases. The CDR3 has 14 amino acids. Germline trimming cut 8 bases from V and 3 bases from J; bases unmatched to any gene: 6. The germline gives CDR1 MNHNS, CDR2 SASEGT. CDR3 sequence reads: CASRRSGDTGELFF. Written as DNA, the CDR3 is TGTGCCAGCCGGAGGAGCGGGGACACCGGGGAGCTGTTTTTT.

The V and J genes are TRBV2 and TRBJ2-1; 7 nucleotides align to TRBD2. CDR3 length: 14 residues. Germline assignment: CDR1 SNHLY and CDR2 FYNNEI. J gave up 7 bases and V 7 bases, and 10 bases lay outside the gene matches. The CDR3 sequence: CASTPPGLLNEQFF. For the CDR3, the DNA is TGTGCCAGCACCCCACCGGGACTATTAAATGAGCAGTTCTTC.

This clone came up once. Here the CDR3 reads CASRRTSGDTQYF. The CDR3 region has the DNA TGTGCCAGCAGGAGGACATCAGGGGATACGCAGTATTTT. The V and J genes are TRBV28 and TRBJ2-3, with a possible D match to TRBD1 (5 bases). In germline, CDR1 is MDHEN, CDR2 SYDVKM. This CDR3 comprises 13 residues. V gave up 6 bases and J gave up 6 bases, with 13 bases separating them. Filled out from reference TRBV28 and TRBJ2-3, the complete variable domain reads DVKVTQSSRYLVKRTGEKVFLECVQDMDHENMFWYRQDPGLGLRLIYFSYDVKMKEKGDIPEGYSVSREKKERFSLILESASTNQTSMYLCASRRTSGDTQYFGPGTRLTVL.

The chain has TRBV7-8 and TRBJ1-6; no clear D gene. Trimming removed 3 bases at V and 2 bases at J, with 14 bases between. CDR3 length equals 17 residues. Germline assignment: CDR1 SGHVS and CDR2 FQNEAQ. This CDR3 reads CASSFDSPEAYNSPLHF. CDR3 nucleotide sequence: TGTGCCAGCAGCTTTGACTCACCCGAGGCCTATAATTCACCCCTCCACTTT.